A single count supports the clone carrying this T cell receptor beta chain. V lost 4 bases and J 5 bases, leaving 15 bases between the germline ends. Germline V CDR1 and CDR2: SGHRS, YFSETQ. The CDR3 has 15 residues. The data belong to a study of technical replicates of blood from several donors. Clones were sequenced by immunoSEQ multiplex PCR, and TCRdb holds only the in-frame ones, with some missing. The sample gives approximately 73,000 clones, 95% to 98% of which show up once; roughly 0.3% is in the top ten. What was sequenced was T cells isolated from PBMCs. This clonotype was sampled from a human donor in good health. The chain links TRBV5-1 to TRBJ2-2; a possible D gene is TRBD2 (6 bases). The CDR3: CASSPTSGRTGELFF. The DNA for the CDR3 is TGCGCCAGCAGCCCTACGTCGGGGAGGACCGGGGAGCTGTTTTTT.